This T cell receptor beta chain was captured in a study of blood T cell repertoires in COVID-19. Study context: Sites in the United States, Italy and Spain provided acute and convalescent COVID-19 samples. The analysed material was cDNA or gDNA that came from T cells, B-cell-depleted T cells, or PBMCs.

Authors' methods: It was from reference gene primer amplification that nucleated cell counts were estimated. Using immunoSEQ multiplex PCR, the repertoire was profiled, and TCRdb retains in-frame clones only, with some absent. That table supplies the V and J calls and clone size; D and trimming were determined from the DNA. The repertoire holds about 170,000 clones, with around 86% as singletons. The source is a man aged 65 to 79 with acute or convalescent COVID-19. The sample was peripheral blood.

The CDR3 DNA reads as TGTGCCTGGAGTGCCGGGACTAGCCGATTCTTC. Protein product: CAWSAGTSRFF. The chain recombines TRBV30 with TRBJ2-1; 9 bases map to TRBD2. Trimming at V came to 1 base and at J to 16 bases, leaving 5 bases not matched to a gene. CDR1 GTSNPN and CDR2 SVGIG come from the germline V gene (reference sequence). CDR3 length: 11 residues.